Presented here are 32 T cell receptor beta chains from one specimen sequenced in a study of T cells in Graves' hyperthyroidism and ophthalmopathy. The source material, RNA transcripts, was used to amplify TCR beta CDR3 regions. First-round RT-PCR targeting the TCR CDR3 was performed with the HTBI primer set. TCRdb re-derived calls from the multiplex PCR reads in MiXCR, one entry per CDR3 protein. The sample carries 600,000 to 850,000 distinct CDR3 sequences, around 20% recorded once. Sequencing used blood. These receptors all stem from a woman in her 50s with Graves' hyperthyroidism that later progressed to Graves' ophthalmopathy.

The chain uses TRBV12-3 or TRBV12-4 and TRBJ2-2; TRBD2 matches at 14 bases. The V segment lost 6 bases and the J segment 0 bases; nucleotides outside the gene matches: 6. CDR3 length: 18 amino acids. This chain's CDR3 is CASSRTSGGKANTGELFF. In nucleotides, the CDR3 is TGTGCCAGCAGCCGGACTAGCGGGGGGAAAGCGAACACCGGGGAGCTGTTTTTT.

About this clonotype: This CDR3 is missing its conserved last phenylalanine or tryptophan, likely due to a read error. The rearrangement joins TRBV24-1 to TRBJ1-1; D possibly corresponds to TRBD1 (5 bases). Trimming left V 5 bases short and J 3 bases short, with 12 bases between. The V gene's germline CDR1 is KGHDR and CDR2 SFDVKD. This CDR3 has 14 amino acids. The CDR3 is CATSGGLGYTEAFL. CDR3 bases: TGTGCCACCAGTGGGGGACTAGGATACACTGAAGCTTTCCTT.

The CDR3 loop reads CASSLVGRALAYNEQFF. Written as DNA, the CDR3 is TGTGCCAGCAGCTTGGTTGGGCGGGCACTCGCCTACAATGAGCAGTTCTTC. V and J are TRBV5-6 and TRBJ2-1; TRBD2 is a possible D gene (5 bases). This CDR3 has 17 amino acids. Germline V gene data show CDR1 as SGHDT and CDR2 as YYEEEE. V gave up 0 bases and J gave up 2 bases, with 15 bases separating them.

In DNA form, the CDR3 reads TGTGCCAGCAGTTCTTCTGTGGCACGTGAAGCTTTCTTT. Its translation is CASSSSVAREAFF. The chain joins TRBV12-3 or TRBV12-4 to TRBJ1-1; no reliable D call. This CDR3 is 13 amino acids long. V dropped 4 bases and J dropped 7 bases, with 13 bases sitting between them.

At least ten counts were recorded for this clonotype. This chain connects TRBV7-3 to TRBJ1-1; D is unclear. V shed 2 bases and J shed 4 bases, with 11 bases lying between them. In germline, CDR1 is SGHTA, CDR2 FQGTGA. This CDR3 is 14 amino acids long. The CDR3 nucleotides read TGTGCCAGCAGCTTATGGGCGGGGAGCACTGAAGCTTTCTTT. This sequence encodes CASSLWAGSTEAFF.

This clonotype came up many times. The V and J genes are TRBV6-2 or TRBV6-3 and TRBJ2-1, with TRBD2 identical over 10 bases. Germline CDR1 reads MNHEY; CDR2 reads SVGEGT. The CDR3 length is 19 residues. V gave up 2 bases and J gave up 0 bases; unmatched junction bases: 10. CDR3 loop: CASSYNQRGGSRSYNEQFF. The DNA of the CDR3 is TGTGCCAGCAGTTACAATCAGCGGGGGGGCTCGCGCTCCTACAATGAGCAGTTCTTC.

This chain uses TRBV19 with TRBJ1-5; D unclear. Germline assignment: CDR1 LNHDA and CDR2 SQIVND (reference sequence). Trimming took 1 base from V and 5 from J, leaving 9 bases between them. The CDR3 loop spans 14 amino acids. In DNA form, the CDR3 reads TGTGCCAGTAGTATAGTACAAACTTATCAGCCCCAGCATTTT. It translates to CASSIVQTYQPQHF.

The chain links TRBV18 to TRBJ2-5, with 9 bases that match TRBD1. Germline V lookup: CDR1 KGHSH, CDR2 LQKENI. The CDR3 spans 13 residues. V lost 8 bases, J lost 5 bases, and 6 bases stayed unmatched. The CDR3 loop reads CASARDRDETQYF. The CDR3 coding sequence is TGTGCCAGCGCCCGGGACAGGGACGAGACCCAGTACTTC.

This clonotype occurred a few times. The chain recombines TRBV19 with TRBJ2-7; 10 nucleotides agree with TRBD1. CDR3 size: 15 residues. In germline, CDR1 is LNHDA, CDR2 SQIVND (reference sequence). V shed 6 bases and J 2 bases; nucleotides not matched to a gene: 7. CDR3 residues: CASSSGQGRTYEQYF. The CDR3 DNA sequence: TGTGCCAGTAGCTCGGGACAGGGGCGTACCTACGAGCAGTACTTC.

This clonotype has at least ten counts. This sequence joins TRBV27 and TRBJ2-3; no clear D. Germline CDR1 reads MNHEY; CDR2 reads SMNVEV (reference sequence). The CDR3 contains 15 residues. V was pared by 0 bases and J by 0 bases, with 7 bases between. Here the CDR3 DNA reads TGTGCCAGCAGTTTATCGGTCCCTAGCACAGATACGCAGTATTTT. Protein: CASSLSVPSTDTQYF.

The sample holds many counts of this clonotype. This chain links TRBV11-2 with TRBJ1-2; no reliable D call. In germline, CDR1 is SGHAT, CDR2 FQNNGV. The CDR3 covers 13 residues. V dropped 4 bases and J dropped 7 bases, with 13 bases sitting between them. The CDR3 loop reads CASSSRALSGYTF. The DNA for the CDR3 is TGTGCCAGCAGCTCCCGTGCCTTATCTGGCTACACCTTC.

The chain joins TRBV6-1 to TRBJ1-4; weak D call: TRBD1 (5 bases). CDR3 length: 16 amino acids. Germline V lookup: CDR1 MNHNS, CDR2 SASEGT. Trimming cost V 5 bases and J 8 bases, with 21 bases left between them. This CDR3 reads CASSFPSTELEEKLFF. The CDR3 bases are TGTGCCAGCAGTTTCCCCTCGACAGAGTTGGAGGAAAAACTGTTTTTT.

This clonotype has ten or more counts. The chain joins TRBV30 to TRBJ2-5, with D unclear. Looked up from germline, CDR1 is GTSNPN and CDR2 is SVGIG (reference sequence). CDR3 size: 13 residues. V shed 2 bases and J shed 14 bases, with 21 bases lying between them. Here the CDR3 DNA reads TGTGCCTGGAGTAGCCTGACGTACGCCTCGTCATACTTC. This sequence encodes CAWSSLTYASSYF.

This clonotype was counted many times. The chain combines TRBV20-1 with TRBJ2-1; 11 positions match TRBD1. The CDR3 is 15 amino acids. Losses at the gene ends were 3 bases for V and 9 bases for J; bases not matched to a gene: 10. CDR1 and CDR2 (germline): DFQATT, SNEGSKA (reference sequence). The chain's CDR3 is CSASRQGQGGREQFF. The DNA for the CDR3 is TGCAGTGCTAGCCGACAGGGACAGGGGGGACGTGAGCAGTTCTTC.

The J gene is TRBJ1-2, the V gene TRBV5-1, with TRBD1 as a possible D gene (6 bases). This CDR3 contains 14 residues. Trimming removed 4 bases from V and 14 bases from J, with 24 bases in between. Germline CDR1 and CDR2: SGHRS and YFSETQ. The CDR3 reads CASSPFLDSLVGTF. In nucleotides, the CDR3 is TGCGCCAGCAGCCCTTTTCTGGACAGCCTCGTGGGAACCTTC.

In its sample, this clonotype was seen many times. This sequence joins TRBV18 and TRBJ1-4; possibly TRBD1 for D (5 bases). The CDR3 length is 13 residues. Germline CDR1 KGHSH, CDR2 LQKENI. The V gene lost 6 bases and the J gene lost 7 bases, with 12 bases spanning the gap. The chain's CDR3 is CASSPGEREKLFF. Written as DNA, the CDR3 is TGTGCCAGCTCTCCGGGGGAGCGTGAAAAACTGTTTTTT.

This chain links TRBV15 with TRBJ1-1; TRBD1 aligns across 7 bases. The CDR3 is made up of 15 amino acids. Germline V gene data show CDR1 as LNHNV and CDR2 as YYDKDF (reference sequence). Trimming at V came to 4 bases and at J to 4 bases, leaving 9 bases not matched to a gene. The CDR3 nucleotides read TGTGCCACCAGCACCCGACCCGACAGGGCCACTGAAGCTTTCTTT. It yields the protein CATSTRPDRATEAFF.

This clonotype was detected ten times or more. V is TRBV3-1 and J is TRBJ1-2; D unclear. Germline CDR1 reads LGHDT; CDR2 reads YNNKEL (reference sequence). Trimming left V 0 bases short and J 4 bases short, with 9 bases between. The CDR3 totals 14 residues. The CDR3 nucleotides read TGTGCCAGCAGCCAAGATAGGGCAGGCTATGGCTACACCTTC. This codes for CASSQDRAGYGYTF.

The rearrangement uses TRBV3-1 and TRBJ2-6; D gene ambiguous. Trimming stripped 3 bases from V and 4 bases from J, with 10 bases between. Germline-derived CDR1 and CDR2 are LGHDT and YNNKEL (reference sequence). The CDR3 consists of 15 residues. CDR3: CASSQRWAGANVLTF. CDR3 sequence (DNA): TGTGCCAGCAGCCAGAGGTGGGCCGGGGCCAACGTCCTGACTTTC.

This clonotype was detected a few times. The chain has TRBV19 and TRBJ2-1, with 9 bases matching TRBD1. This CDR3 spans 16 amino acids. V lost 5 bases and J lost 4; bases outside the gene matches: 9. Germline V lookup: CDR1 LNHDA, CDR2 SQIVND (reference sequence). This CDR3 reads CASSAHTGGSYNEQFF. DNA of the CDR3: TGTGCCAGTAGTGCCCACACAGGGGGCTCGTACAATGAGCAGTTCTTC. Based on the CDR3 plus reference TRBV19 and TRBJ2-1, the full variable domain is DGGITQSPKYLFRKEGQNVTLSCEQNLNHDAMYWYRQDPGQGLRLIYYSQIVNDFQKGDIAEGYSVSREKKESFPLTVTSAQKNPTAFYLCASSAHTGGSYNEQFFGPGTRLTVL.

The chain links TRBV30 to TRBJ1-5, with a tentative D call TRBD1 (5 bases). In germline, CDR1 is GTSNPN, CDR2 SVGIG (reference sequence). The CDR3 runs to 13 residues. V lost 0 bases to trimming and J lost 9 bases, with 12 bases between them. CDR3: CAWSVGQGRPQHF. CDR3 sequence (DNA): TGTGCCTGGAGTGTAGGGCAGGGCCGGCCCCAGCATTTT.

This clonotype has a handful of counts. The chain employs TRBV5-6 and TRBJ2-1; D remains unclear. Per the germline V gene, CDR1 is SGHDT and CDR2 is YYEEEE. Trimming cost V 4 bases and J 4 bases, with 15 bases left between them. The CDR3 covers 15 residues. The CDR3, as DNA: TGTGCCAGCAGCCCGGCCCAGGAATTTTACAATGAGCAGTTCTTC. Translated: CASSPAQEFYNEQFF.

Concerning this clonotype: Just one base apart from a much larger clone, this may be a read error. V is TRBV3-1 and J is TRBJ2-5, with D uncertain. V lost 0 bases and J 6 bases, leaving 14 bases between the germline ends. In germline, CDR1 is LGHDT, CDR2 YNNKEL (reference sequence). This CDR3 comprises 15 residues. The CDR3 nucleotides read TGTGCCAGCAGCCAAGAGGCGCAGGCCGAGAAGACCCAGTACTTC. Translated: CASSQEAQAEKTQYF.

On this clonotype itself: This may be a read error, as it is one base from a much larger clone. The chain couples TRBV12-3 or TRBV12-4 to TRBJ1-1; weak D call: TRBD1 (5 bases). The CDR3 sequence is 14 residues long. The chain's CDR3 is CASSLRGYKTEALF. The DNA of the CDR3 is TGTGCCAGCAGTTTAAGGGGATATAAGACTGAAGCTCTCTTT.

V gene TRBV7-3 combines with J gene TRBJ1-1; no firm D call. Deletions cut 4 bases from V and 6 bases from J, with 9 bases between. The CDR3 consists of 12 residues. The V gene's germline CDR1 is SGHTA and CDR2 FQGTGA. DNA of the CDR3: TGTGCCAGCAGCTACCCCCTGGCTGAAGCTTTCTTT. It yields the protein CASSYPLAEAFF.

This clonotype was detected only a few times. The V call is TRBV6-1, the J call TRBJ1-3, with 7 bases identical to TRBD1. The V gene's germline CDR1 is MNHNS and CDR2 SASEGT. Unmatched junction bases numbered 17, after V lost 5 bases and J lost 1 base. The length of the CDR3 is 19 residues. The CDR3 spells CASSPDGVVGRGSGNTIYF. The CDR3 bases are TGTGCCAGCAGTCCCGACGGTGTTGTTGGCAGGGGGTCTGGAAACACCATATATTTT.

The chain is built from TRBV6-1 and TRBJ1-1; D is ambiguous. V lost 6 bases to trimming and J lost 10 bases, with 15 bases between them. Germline loops: CDR1 MNHNS, CDR2 SASEGT. The CDR3 runs 12 residues. CDR3 DNA sequence: TGTGCCAGCAGCAAGACGCGGTCTGTAGCTTTCTTT. This translates into CASSKTRSVAFF.

V usage is TRBV7-2 and J usage is TRBJ2-2, with 7 bases matching TRBD1. Germline trimming cut 5 bases from V and 3 bases from J; bases unmatched to any gene: 6. CDR1 is SGHTA and CDR2 is FQGNSA in the germline V gene. The length of the CDR3 is 15 residues. CDR3 nucleotides: TGTGCCAGCAGCCTTGGACAGGAATACACCGGGGAGCTGTTTTTT. The encoded protein is CASSLGQEYTGELFF.

Concerning this clonotype: Its ends do not fully match the called genes, so a read error is possible. The V call is TRBV7-2, the J call TRBJ2-3; 8 nucleotides agree with TRBD1. Germline loops: CDR1 SGHTA, CDR2 FQGNSA. The CDR3 runs 16 residues. CDR3 sequence (DNA): TGTGTCAGCAGCAGGGGGACAGGTCTCGGGACAGATACGCAGTATTTT. This sequence encodes CVSSRGTGLGTDTQYF.

This clonotype was observed a few times. The chain has TRBV6-1 and TRBJ2-7; a weak D match, TRBD2 (5 bases). This CDR3 has 12 amino acids. V gave up 5 bases and J gave up 5 bases, with 10 bases separating them. Germline CDR1 reads MNHNS; CDR2 reads SASEGT. The CDR3 coding sequence is TGTGCCAGCAGTTCGGGGATCGACGAGCAGTACTTC. This gives the protein CASSSGIDEQYF.

This clonotype was recorded at least ten times. The chain employs TRBV10-3 and TRBJ2-3; 7 positions match TRBD2. V shed 5 bases and J 1 base; nucleotides not matched to a gene: 6. Germline V lookup: CDR1 ENHRY, CDR2 SYGVKD. There are 15 residues in the CDR3. CDR3 coding DNA: TGTGCCATCAGTTTTTTCGCGGGGGGCACAGATACGCAGTATTTT. Translated, it gives CAISFFAGGTDTQYF.

There are a few counts of this clonotype. The J gene is TRBJ1-5, the V gene TRBV6-5, with a possible D match to TRBD1 (5 bases). The germline CDR1 and CDR2 sequences are MNHEY and SVGAGI. CDR3 length: 19 residues. Trimming stripped 2 bases from V and 0 bases from J, with 20 bases between. The CDR3 region is CASSYPDLQGSYSNQPQHF. The DNA of the CDR3 is TGTGCCAGCAGTTACCCAGACCTCCAGGGTTCATATAGCAATCAGCCCCAGCATTTT.